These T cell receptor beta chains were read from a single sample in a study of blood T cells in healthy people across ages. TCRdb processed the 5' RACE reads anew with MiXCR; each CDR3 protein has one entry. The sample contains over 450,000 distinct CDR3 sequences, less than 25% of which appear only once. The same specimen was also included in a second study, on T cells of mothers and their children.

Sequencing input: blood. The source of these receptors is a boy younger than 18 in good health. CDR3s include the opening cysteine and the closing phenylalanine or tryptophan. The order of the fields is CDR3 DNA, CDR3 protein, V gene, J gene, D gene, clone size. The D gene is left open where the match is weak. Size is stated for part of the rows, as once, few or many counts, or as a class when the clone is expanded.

CDR3nt: TGCGCCAGCAGCCAAGATACTGCCGACACCCAGCATTTT
CDR3aa: CASSQDTADTQHF
v_gene: TRBV4-3
j_gene: TRBJ1-5
d_gene: .
abundance: few

CDR3nt: TGTGCCAGCAGCGGGGGAAGGCTAGCGGGCGGATACAATGAGCAGTTCTTC
CDR3aa: CASSGGRLAGGYNEQFF
v_gene: TRBV14
j_gene: TRBJ2-1
d_gene: TRBD2
abundance: .

CDR3nt: TGTGCCAGCAGCCTGAGTACGGGGAGGGCCTCCGAGCAGTACTTC
CDR3aa: CASSLSTGRASEQYF
v_gene: TRBV3-1
j_gene: TRBJ2-7
d_gene: TRBD2
abundance: few

CDR3nt: TGCGCCAGCAGCCCGATGGCGACGGAGAACACTGAAGCTTTCTTT
CDR3aa: CASSPMATENTEAFF
v_gene: TRBV4-3
j_gene: TRBJ1-1
d_gene: .
abundance: .

CDR3nt: TGTGCCAGCAGTGACTGGCCAGCGGGGCACAATGAGCAGTTCTTC
CDR3aa: CASSDWPAGHNEQFF
v_gene: TRBV6-4
j_gene: TRBJ2-1
d_gene: TRBD2
abundance: few

CDR3nt: TGTGCCAGCGACCAACTAGCGGGAAGGCAAGAGACCCAGTACTTC
CDR3aa: CASDQLAGRQETQYF
v_gene: TRBV11-2
j_gene: TRBJ2-5
d_gene: TRBD2
abundance: few

CDR3nt: TGTGCCAGCAGTTACTTAGGTTACACTGAAGCTTTCTTT
CDR3aa: CASSYLGYTEAFF
v_gene: TRBV6-5
j_gene: TRBJ1-1
d_gene: .
abundance: .

CDR3nt: TGCAGCGTTGGAAAGCGGGCGATCTACAATGAGCAGTTCTTC
CDR3aa: CSVGKRAIYNEQFF
v_gene: TRBV29-1
j_gene: TRBJ2-1
d_gene: .
abundance: few

CDR3nt: TGTGCCAGCAGCTTTACCCCCCAAGAGACCCAGTACTTC
CDR3aa: CASSFTPQETQYF
v_gene: TRBV7-2
j_gene: TRBJ2-5
d_gene: .
abundance: .

CDR3nt: TGCAGCGTTGAGGGTACCAATACCAGGAGCTCCTACAATGAGCAGTTCTTC
CDR3aa: CSVEGTNTRSSYNEQFF
v_gene: TRBV29-1
j_gene: TRBJ2-1
d_gene: .
abundance: few

CDR3nt: TGTGCCAGCAGTTTATTGGCAGCGGGGGCCCAAGAGACCCAGTACTTC
CDR3aa: CASSLLAAGAQETQYF
v_gene: TRBV27
j_gene: TRBJ2-5
d_gene: TRBD2
abundance: few

CDR3nt: TGTGCCAGCAGTGGCCCCGGCTGGGGCTACACCTTC
CDR3aa: CASSGPGWGYTF
v_gene: TRBV12-3/TRBV12-4
j_gene: TRBJ1-2
d_gene: .
abundance: .

CDR3nt: TGTGCCAGCAGCTACGACAGGGGTGTTAATGAAAAACTGTTTTTT
CDR3aa: CASSYDRGVNEKLFF
v_gene: TRBV2
j_gene: TRBJ1-4
d_gene: TRBD1
abundance: .

CDR3nt: TGTGCCAGCAGCCAAGGACTCGGAGTGGGCGAGCAGTACTTC
CDR3aa: CASSQGLGVGEQYF
v_gene: TRBV3-1
j_gene: TRBJ2-7
d_gene: .
abundance: .

CDR3nt: TGCGCCAGCAGCCTAAAGATAGAGCTCTCTGGAAACACCATATATTTT
CDR3aa: CASSLKIELSGNTIYF
v_gene: TRBV4-3
j_gene: TRBJ1-3
d_gene: .
abundance: many

CDR3nt: TGTGCCAGCAGCCAAAGACAGGTTCTCCGCTACGAGCAGTACTTC
CDR3aa: CASSQRQVLRYEQYF
v_gene: TRBV3-1
j_gene: TRBJ2-7
d_gene: .
abundance: .

CDR3nt: TGTGCCAGCAGCTTATCCCTCTCCTACAATGAGCAGTTCTTC
CDR3aa: CASSLSLSYNEQFF
v_gene: TRBV7-2
j_gene: TRBJ2-1
d_gene: .
abundance: .

CDR3nt: TGTGCCAGCTCACCACGTCCGGAGGCGGTCGGGGAGACCCAGTACTTC
CDR3aa: CASSPRPEAVGETQYF
v_gene: TRBV18
j_gene: TRBJ2-5
d_gene: .
abundance: .

CDR3nt: TGTGCCAGCAGCTCTAATAAGCCCGTGGGTGGTGCTTTCTTT
CDR3aa: CASSSNKPVGGAFF
v_gene: TRBV7-6
j_gene: TRBJ1-1
d_gene: .
abundance: few

CDR3nt: TGTGCCAGCAGTCCGTTGGGGACCTATAATTCACCCCTCCACTTT
CDR3aa: CASSPLGTYNSPLHF
v_gene: TRBV27
j_gene: TRBJ1-6
d_gene: .
abundance: few

CDR3nt: TGCAGTGCTAGAGCCGGGGGACTCTACAATGAGCAGTTCTTC
CDR3aa: CSARAGGLYNEQFF
v_gene: TRBV20-1
j_gene: TRBJ2-1
d_gene: .
abundance: few

CDR3nt: TGTGCCAGCGAGCGGGGGGGCGGAGATACGCAGTATTTT
CDR3aa: CASERGGGDTQYF
v_gene: TRBV7-2
j_gene: TRBJ2-3
d_gene: TRBD2
abundance: few

CDR3nt: TGTGCCAGCAGCCAAGAAAACAGGGGAACAGAGACCCAGTACTTC
CDR3aa: CASSQENRGTETQYF
v_gene: TRBV14
j_gene: TRBJ2-5
d_gene: TRBD1
abundance: few

CDR3nt: TGTGCCAGCAGCACGGGACTAGCGGCCTCTGGGGCCAACGTCCTGACTTTC
CDR3aa: CASSTGLAASGANVLTF
v_gene: TRBV6-5
j_gene: TRBJ2-6
d_gene: TRBD2
abundance: .

CDR3nt: TGTGCCAGCAGCCCAGCCAGGGGGCCATATAGCTCCTACGAGCAGTACTTC
CDR3aa: CASSPARGPYSSYEQYF
v_gene: TRBV7-2
j_gene: TRBJ2-7
d_gene: TRBD1
abundance: many

CDR3nt: TGTGCCAGCAGCTTGGTCGGGGTTAACCAAGAGACCCAGTACTTC
CDR3aa: CASSLVGVNQETQYF
v_gene: TRBV5-5
j_gene: TRBJ2-5
d_gene: .
abundance: .

CDR3nt: TGCAGTGCTAAAACAGGGATATACTCCTACAATGAGCAGTTCTTC
CDR3aa: CSAKTGIYSYNEQFF
v_gene: TRBV20-1
j_gene: TRBJ2-1
d_gene: .
abundance: few

CDR3nt: TGTGCCAGCAGCCCCCTACTTGGACAGGGGGACGAGCAGTACTTC
CDR3aa: CASSPLLGQGDEQYF
v_gene: TRBV3-1
j_gene: TRBJ2-7
d_gene: TRBD1
abundance: few

CDR3nt: TGTGCCAGCAGTTCAACCAAAGGCGAAGCTTTCTTT
CDR3aa: CASSSTKGEAFF
v_gene: TRBV28
j_gene: TRBJ1-1
d_gene: .
abundance: once

CDR3nt: TGCAGTGCTATTCCAAACGGGCCAACCTACGAGCAGTACTTC
CDR3aa: CSAIPNGPTYEQYF
v_gene: TRBV20-1
j_gene: TRBJ2-7
d_gene: .
abundance: .

CDR3nt: TGTGCCAGCAGTTCGATCGGCAGGGGGTCTATCGAGCAGTACTTC
CDR3aa: CASSSIGRGSIEQYF
v_gene: TRBV6-6
j_gene: TRBJ2-7
d_gene: TRBD1
abundance: few